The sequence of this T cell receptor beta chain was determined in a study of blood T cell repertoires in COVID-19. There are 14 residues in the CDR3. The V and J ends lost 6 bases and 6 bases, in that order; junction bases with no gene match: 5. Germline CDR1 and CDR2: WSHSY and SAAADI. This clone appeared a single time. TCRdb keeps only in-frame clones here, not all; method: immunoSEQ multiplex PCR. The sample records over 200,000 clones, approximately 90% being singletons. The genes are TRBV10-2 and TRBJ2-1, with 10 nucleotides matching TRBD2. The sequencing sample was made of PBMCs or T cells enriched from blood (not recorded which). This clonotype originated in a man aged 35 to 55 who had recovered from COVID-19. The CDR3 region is CASRLAGVPNEQFF. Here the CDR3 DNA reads TGCGCCAGCAGGCTAGCGGGAGTCCCCAATGAGCAGTTCTTC.